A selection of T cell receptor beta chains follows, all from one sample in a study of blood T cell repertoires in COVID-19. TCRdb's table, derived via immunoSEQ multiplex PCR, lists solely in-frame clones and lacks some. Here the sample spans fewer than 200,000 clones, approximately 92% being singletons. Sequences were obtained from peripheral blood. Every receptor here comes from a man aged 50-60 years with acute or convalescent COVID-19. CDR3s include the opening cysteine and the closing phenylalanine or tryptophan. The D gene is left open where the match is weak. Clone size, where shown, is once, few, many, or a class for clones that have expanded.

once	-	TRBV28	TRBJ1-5	TGTGCCAGCAGTTCGCATAAGACTCTGAATCAGCCCCAGCATTTT	CASSSHKTLNQPQHF
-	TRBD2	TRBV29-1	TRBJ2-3	TGCAGCGTAGCTGCTCGGTTACTAGCGGGGGGGAGCACAGATACGCAGTATTTT	CSVAARLLAGGSTDTQYF
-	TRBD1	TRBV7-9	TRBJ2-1	TGTGCCAGCAGCTTATCCGGGACAGGGTCCTACAATGAGCAGTTCTTC	CASSLSGTGSYNEQFF
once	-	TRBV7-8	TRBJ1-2	TGTGCCAGCAGCATGGACGGGCGAGGGAACTATGGCTACACCTTC	CASSMDGRGNYGYTF
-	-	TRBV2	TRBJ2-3	TGTGCCAGCAGGGCTCAATCTAGCGGCACAGATACGCAGTATTTT	CASRAQSSGTDTQYF
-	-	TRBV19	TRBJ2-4	TGTGCCAGTAGTACAGGGGCAGTTTATAACATTCAGTACTTC	CASSTGAVYNIQYF
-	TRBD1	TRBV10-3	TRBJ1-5	TGTGCCATCAGCGCTTCCGAGGGACAGGGGCTTCAGCCCCAGCATTTT	CAISASEGQGLQPQHF
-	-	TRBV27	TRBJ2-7	TGTGCCAGCAGTTTAAAACGGCAGGGCGCCTACGAGCAGTACTTC	CASSLKRQGAYEQYF
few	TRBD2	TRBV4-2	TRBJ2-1	TGTGCCAGCAGCCAAGAAGGAACGGGAGGGCACAATGAGCAGTTCTTC	CASSQEGTGGHNEQFF
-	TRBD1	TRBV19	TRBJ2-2	TGTGCCAGTACTACGGGTAGCGGGACAGGGGGCACCGGGGAGCTGTTTTTT	CASTTGSGTGGTGELFF
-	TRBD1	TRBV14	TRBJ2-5	TGTGCCAGCAGCCGGGGACAGAAAGAGACCCAGTACTTC	CASSRGQKETQYF
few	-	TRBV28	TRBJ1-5	TGTGCCAGCAGTTCTTACACAGGGATTCGCAATCAGCCCCAGCATTTT	CASSSYTGIRNQPQHF
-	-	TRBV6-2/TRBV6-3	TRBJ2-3	TGTGCCAGCAGTTACTCGGCGGTTCTTAGCACAGATACGCAGTATTTT	CASSYSAVLSTDTQYF
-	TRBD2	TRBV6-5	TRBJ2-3	TGTGCCAGCAGTTACCAGGGACTAAGCACAGATACGCAGTATTTT	CASSYQGLSTDTQYF
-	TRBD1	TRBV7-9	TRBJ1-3	TGTGCCAGCAGCCCTACTACCCAGGGGGGTTATGGAAACACCATATATTTT	CASSPTTQGGYGNTIYF
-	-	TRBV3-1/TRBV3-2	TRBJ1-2	TGTGCCAGCAGCCAAGGAGGGTTGAATGGCTACACCTTC	CASSQGGLNGYTF
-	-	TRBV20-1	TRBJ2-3	TGCAGTGCTAGTCCCACTAGGGAGGTGGAAGATACGCAGTATTTT	CSASPTREVEDTQYF
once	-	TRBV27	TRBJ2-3	TGTGCCAGCAGTTTAAGTTATAGGCCAGGAGGAATGTACACAGATACGCAGTATTTT	CASSLSYRPGGMYTDTQYF